This T cell receptor beta chain is from a study of blood T cell repertoires in COVID-19. Background on the study: Sources were T cells, B-cell-depleted T cells, or PBMCs; the material itself was cDNA or gDNA.

Original processing methods: Nucleated cell counts were estimated from reference gene primer amplification. Here immunoSEQ multiplex PCR was the method, and the copy in TCRdb shows in-frame clones only, minus some. D and trimming were read from the DNA, whereas the V and J calls and clone size are those reported in that table. Counted here are about 190,000 clones, 80% to 90% occurring once; the ten biggest clones make up approximately 5.1%. CDR3 size: 15 residues. Trimming took 2 bases from V and 0 from J, leaving 8 bases between them. Germline V gene lookup returns CDR1 SGHRS and CDR2 YFSETQ. The gene calls are TRBV5-1 and TRBJ2-2; perhaps TRBD2 as D (5 bases). Sequencing was done on a sample of peripheral blood. This receptor was obtained from an older woman with active or convalescent COVID-19. The DNA of the CDR3 is TGCGCCAGCAGCTTAGCGGAGGCGAACACCGGGGAGCTGTTTTTT. Translated, it gives CASSLAEANTGELFF.